A selection of T cell receptor beta chains follows, all from one sample in a study of blood T cell repertoires in COVID-19. The assay was immunoSEQ multiplex PCR, and TCRdb's table has in-frame clones only and misses some. The sample has under 250,000 clones; roughly nine tenths are singletons. Sequencing input: PBMCs or T cells enriched from blood (not recorded which). The receptor set was obtained from a woman between 18 and 30 years old in a cohort exposed to, infected with or recovered from COVID-19 (not recorded which). CDR3s include the opening cysteine and the closing phenylalanine or tryptophan. A D gene is named only where the DNA matches it firmly. Where a row states a size, it is once, few, many or the class of an expanded clone; other rows omit it.

d_call	j_call	clone_size	v_call	cdr3_aa	cdr3_nt
.	TRBJ2-7	.	TRBV3-1/TRBV3-2	CASSQDAGEQYF	TGTGCCAGCAGCCAAGATGCGGGGGAGCAGTACTTC
.	TRBJ2-1	.	TRBV14	CASSQDSYNEQFF	TGTGCCAGCAGCCAAGACAGCTACAATGAGCAGTTCTTC
.	TRBJ2-7	.	TRBV6-5	CASRVHGAYEQYF	TGTGCCAGCAGAGTCCACGGGGCCTACGAGCAGTACTTC
TRBD1	TRBJ1-2	.	TRBV27	CASASLTGAGYTF	TGTGCCAGCGCCTCTCTGACAGGGGCCGGCTACACCTTC
.	TRBJ2-2	.	TRBV11-1	CASSLRYPTGTGELFF	TGTGCCAGCAGCTTAAGGTACCCCACGGGCACCGGGGAGCTGTTTTTT
TRBD1	TRBJ1-6	.	TRBV18	CASSPDRDSPLHF	TGTGCCAGCTCACCGGACAGGGACTCACCCCTCCACTTT
.	TRBJ1-5	.	TRBV6-1	CASSEGSVRNQPQHF	TGTGCCAGCAGTGAAGGTTCAGTCCGTAATCAGCCCCAGCATTTT
TRBD1	TRBJ2-3	once	TRBV4-1	CASSQVGGQGLDTQYF	TGCGCCAGCAGCCAAGTAGGGGGACAGGGGTTAGATACGCAGTATTTT
.	TRBJ2-5	.	TRBV27	CASSLSGETQYF	TGTGCCAGCAGTTTGAGCGGAGAGACCCAGTACTTC
TRBD2	TRBJ2-1	.	TRBV5-1	CASSQGLAPGYNEQFF	TGCGCCAGCAGCCAGGGACTAGCCCCCGGATACAATGAGCAGTTCTTC
.	TRBJ1-1	.	TRBV11-2	CASSLVRGMRTEAFF	TGTGCCAGCAGCTTAGTTCGGGGAATGAGGACTGAAGCTTTCTTT
.	TRBJ2-1	.	TRBV2	CAGGGKGSYNEQFF	TGTGCCGGTGGCGGGAAGGGTTCCTACAATGAGCAGTTCTTC
.	TRBJ1-3	.	TRBV9	CASSAQNSGNTIYF	TGTGCCAGCAGCGCTCAGAACTCTGGAAACACCATATATTTT
.	TRBJ2-7	few	TRBV15	CATSIKAPWRDSYEQYF	TGTGCCACCAGCATAAAGGCCCCTTGGCGGGACTCCTACGAGCAGTACTTC
.	TRBJ1-5	.	TRBV6-5	CAASIRGSNQPQHF	TGTGCCGCCTCTATCCGGGGAAGCAATCAGCCCCAGCATTTT